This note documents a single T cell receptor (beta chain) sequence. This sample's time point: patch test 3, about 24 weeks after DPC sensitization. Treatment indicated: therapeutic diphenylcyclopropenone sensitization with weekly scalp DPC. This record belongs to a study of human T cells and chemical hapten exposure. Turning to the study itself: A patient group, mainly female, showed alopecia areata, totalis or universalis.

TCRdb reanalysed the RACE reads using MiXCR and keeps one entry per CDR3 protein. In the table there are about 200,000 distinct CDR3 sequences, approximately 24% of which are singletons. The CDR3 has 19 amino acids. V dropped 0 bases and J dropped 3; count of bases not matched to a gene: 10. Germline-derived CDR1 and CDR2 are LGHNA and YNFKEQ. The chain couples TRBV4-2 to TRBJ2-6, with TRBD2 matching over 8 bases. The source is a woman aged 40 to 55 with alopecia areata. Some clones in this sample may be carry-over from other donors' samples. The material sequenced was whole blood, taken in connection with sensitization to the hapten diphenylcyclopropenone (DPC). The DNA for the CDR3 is TGTGCCAGCAGCCAAGATAGACCAGCGGGAGTTGGTGGGGCCAACGTCCTGACTTTC. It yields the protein CASSQDRPAGVGGANVLTF.